A selection of T cell receptor beta chains follows, all from one sample in a study of shared clonotypes between healthy human individuals. Clones were sequenced by immunoSEQ multiplex PCR, and TCRdb holds only the in-frame ones, with some missing. The data contain 550,000 to 800,000 clones, about nine tenths of them seen just once; the ten biggest clones take up roughly 36%. Source material: memory CD8+ T cells from PBMCs. The source of these receptors is a man between 18 and 35 years old in good health. Some clones in this sample may be carry-over from other donors' samples. Each CDR3 is given with its conserved first and last residue. The order of the fields is V gene, CDR3 length, D gene, clone size, J gene, CDR3 DNA, CDR3 protein. A D gene is named only where the DNA matches it firmly. The listing skips clone size in some rows; elsewhere it reads once, few, many or a size class.

TRBV6-5	15	TRBD1	-	TRBJ2-1	TGTGCCAGCAGCCCAGGACAGGGGGCAAACAATGAGCAGTTCTTC	CASSPGQGANNEQFF
TRBV25-1	15	-	once	TRBJ1-2	TGTGCCAGCAGTGAAGGTTTCGACAGCAACTATGGCTACACCTTC	CASSEGFDSNYGYTF
TRBV7-8	12	-	-	TRBJ2-1	TGTGCCAGCAGCCCATCGGCTCCTGAGCAGTTCTTC	CASSPSAPEQFF
TRBV29-1	16	TRBD2	-	TRBJ2-7	TGCAGCGTTGAGGGAGCCTTGCGGGAGGGCCGTTGGGAGCAGTACTTC	CSVEGALREGRWEQYF
TRBV4-1	16	-	-	TRBJ2-1	TGCGCCAGCAGATCTTCGAGAGGGGTTTCCTACAATGAGCAGTTCTTC	CASRSSRGVSYNEQFF
TRBV28	14	-	-	TRBJ1-1	TGTGCCAGCACCCTCCTGACAGGAAACACTGAAGCTTTCTTT	CASTLLTGNTEAFF
TRBV28	16	-	-	TRBJ2-7	TGTGCCAGCAGTTTTGTTCCGGGGGACAGTCGCTACGAGCAGTACTTC	CASSFVPGDSRYEQYF
TRBV11-2	16	TRBD1	-	TRBJ2-7	TGTGCCAGCAGCCTAGTCGTGACAGGGGGCCAGTACGAGCAGTACTTC	CASSLVVTGGQYEQYF
TRBV7-9	12	-	once	TRBJ2-5	TGTGCCAGCAGTCCAACGTGGGAGACCCAGTACTTC	CASSPTWETQYF
TRBV27	14	TRBD1	-	TRBJ1-1	TGTGCCAGCGGAGACAGGGGTGAGGGCACTGAAGCTTTCTTT	CASGDRGEGTEAFF
TRBV6-5	15	-	-	TRBJ1-5	TGTGCCAGCAGTTACTCTGGACAATCCAATCAGCCCCAGCATTTT	CASSYSGQSNQPQHF
TRBV7-9	11	TRBD1	-	TRBJ1-1	TGTGCCAGCAGCCCAGGGGGCGAAGCTTTCTTT	CASSPGGEAFF
TRBV7-2	16	-	-	TRBJ2-1	TGTGCCAGCAGCTTAGTCCCGGGAACTTCACACAATGAGCAGTTCTTC	CASSLVPGTSHNEQFF
TRBV7-9	14	TRBD1	-	TRBJ2-1	TGTGCCAGCGGGCCCGGGACAGGATACAATGAGCAGTTCTTC	CASGPGTGYNEQFF
TRBV5-5	13	-	-	TRBJ2-1	TGTGCCAGCAGCTTAAACTCATACAATGAGCAGTTCTTC	CASSLNSYNEQFF
TRBV6-1	13	TRBD1	-	TRBJ1-2	TGTGCCAGCAGTGAAATAACAGGGGAAGGCTACACCTTC	CASSEITGEGYTF
TRBV27	13	TRBD2	-	TRBJ2-7	TGTGCCAGCAGATCCGGGACTAGCTACGAGCAGTACTTC	CASRSGTSYEQYF
TRBV30	13	-	-	TRBJ2-7	TGTGCCTACGTTCTGACAGAGTCCTACGAGCAGTACTTC	CAYVLTESYEQYF
TRBV30	14	-	-	TRBJ1-2	TGTGCCTGGAGATTAGAGAGTAACGGTTATGGCTACACCTTC	CAWRLESNGYGYTF
TRBV5-8	15	TRBD1	-	TRBJ2-7	TGTGCCAGCAGCTTAGGACAGGACAGCTCCTACGAGCAGTACTTC	CASSLGQDSSYEQYF
TRBV6-5	15	-	once	TRBJ2-7	TGTGCCAGCAGTTACTCAGGGCAGGGTTTTAGCGAGCAGTACTTC	CASSYSGQGFSEQYF
TRBV5-5	12	-	-	TRBJ1-1	TGTGCCAGCAGAATCTCGAACACTGAAGCTTTCTTT	CASRISNTEAFF
TRBV28	14	TRBD1	many	TRBJ2-5	TGTGCCAGCAGACCTCTCGACAGGGTGGAGACCCAGTACTTC	CASRPLDRVETQYF
TRBV4-1	12	-	-	TRBJ2-2	TGCGCCAGCAGCCATGCCACCGGGGAGCTGTTTTTT	CASSHATGELFF
TRBV6-1	14	-	-	TRBJ1-1	TGTGCCAGCAGTGAATGGGTGGCGAACACTGAAGCTTTCTTT	CASSEWVANTEAFF
TRBV7-6	16	TRBD1	-	TRBJ2-3	TGTGCCAGCAGCCAATCGACAGGGGTCAGCACAGATACGCAGTATTTT	CASSQSTGVSTDTQYF
TRBV27	15	TRBD2	-	TRBJ2-1	TGTGCCAGCACCTCTGGAAGCGGGGCCTACAATGAGCAGTTCTTC	CASTSGSGAYNEQFF
TRBV6-5	16	TRBD2	-	TRBJ2-1	TGTGCCAGCAGTTACTCGCGCGGGAGGGACTACAATGAGCAGTTCTTC	CASSYSRGRDYNEQFF
TRBV25-1	10	-	-	TRBJ1-2	TGTGCCAGCAGTGATAGTGGCTACACCTTC	CASSDSGYTF
TRBV27	15	TRBD1	-	TRBJ2-3	TGTGCCAGCAGCAGACCAGGGGGCCGCACAGATACGCAGTATTTT	CASSRPGGRTDTQYF
TRBV20-1	11	-	-	TRBJ2-7	TGCAGTGCTAGGGAGATCTACGAGCAGTACTTC	CSAREIYEQYF
TRBV29-1	13	TRBD1	-	TRBJ1-2	TGCAGCGTCACAGGGGGCGAAAGCTATGGCTACACCTTC	CSVTGGESYGYTF
TRBV7-3	13	-	once	TRBJ1-1	TGTGCCAGCAGCTTGGGAAGGACCACTGAAGCTTTCTTT	CASSLGRTTEAFF
TRBV7-9	16	TRBD1	-	TRBJ2-7	TGTGCCAGCAGCGGAAAACAGGGGGCATCAACCTACGAGCAGTACTTC	CASSGKQGASTYEQYF
TRBV10-3	14	-	-	TRBJ2-7	TGTGCCATCAGTGGGACGGAAACAAAATACGAGCAGTACTTC	CAISGTETKYEQYF
TRBV2	15	TRBD2	-	TRBJ2-3	TGTGCCAGCCTTCGTACTAGCGGGGGCACAGATACGCAGTATTTT	CASLRTSGGTDTQYF
TRBV12-2	15	-	-	TRBJ1-5	TGTGCAAGTCGGGCAATACGGAAAAGCAATCAGCCCCAGCATTTT	CASRAIRKSNQPQHF
TRBV6-6	15	TRBD1	-	TRBJ2-7	TGTGCCAGCAGTTCCGGGACAGGGACCACCTACGAGCAGTACTTC	CASSSGTGTTYEQYF
TRBV14	16	-	-	TRBJ2-2	TGTGCCAGCAGTCCTTACAGGACAGTGGGCACCGGGGAGCTGTTTTTT	CASSPYRTVGTGELFF
TRBV29-1	12	TRBD1	-	TRBJ2-7	TGCAGCGTAGCCGGGACAGGGAGCGAGCAGTACTTC	CSVAGTGSEQYF
TRBV7-6	17	TRBD2	once	TRBJ2-1	TGTGCCAGCAGCTTACGTTATCGGTCGGGCGGGAGGGATGAGCAGTTCTTC	CASSLRYRSGGRDEQFF
TRBV6-6	12	-	-	TRBJ2-7	TGTGCCAGCAGTCACGGGCGGTACGAGCAGTACTTC	CASSHGRYEQYF
TRBV5-1	15	-	once	TRBJ2-1	TGCGCCAGCAGCTTGGGACTGGGCCCCTACAATGAGCAGTTCTTC	CASSLGLGPYNEQFF
TRBV27	13	-	-	TRBJ1-2	TGTGCCAGCAGCCAGGGCTCCCTCTATGGCTACACCTTC	CASSQGSLYGYTF